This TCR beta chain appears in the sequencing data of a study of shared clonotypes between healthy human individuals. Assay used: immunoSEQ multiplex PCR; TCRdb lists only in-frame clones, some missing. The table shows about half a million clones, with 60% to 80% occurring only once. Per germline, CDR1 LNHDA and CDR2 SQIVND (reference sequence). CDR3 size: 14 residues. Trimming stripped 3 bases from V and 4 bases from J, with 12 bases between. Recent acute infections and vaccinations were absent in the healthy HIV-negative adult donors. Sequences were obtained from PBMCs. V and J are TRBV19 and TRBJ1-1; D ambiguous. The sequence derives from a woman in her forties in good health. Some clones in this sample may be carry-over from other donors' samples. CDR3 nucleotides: TGTGCCAGTAGTATTAACAGTCCGGCCACTGAAGCTTTCTTT. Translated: CASSINSPATEAFF.